The clone carrying this T cell receptor (beta chain) was seen a handful of times. As processed by the authors: Counts of nucleated cells, estimated from reference gene primer amplification, were obtained. Sequenced by immunoSEQ multiplex PCR; TCRdb stores in-frame clones only, minus some. V and J calls and clone size are as listed in that table; D and trimming were resolved from the DNA. This table holds some 270,000 clones, approximately 90% found once. Participants, roughly 18 to 90 years old, spanned around 25 US areas. Participant-given clinical history determined each cohort assignment. Someone with COVID-19 had been met by exposed participants within 2 weeks before study entry. The source of the sample is a study of blood T cell repertoires in COVID-19. V gave up 5 bases and J gave up 5 bases; unmatched junction bases: 4. The germline V gene has CDR1 SGHTA and CDR2 FQGTGA. The CDR3 runs to 15 residues.

This TCR was sampled from a man between 35 and 55 years old who had been exposed to COVID-19. This chain joins TRBV7-3 and TRBJ2-1; 12 bases are a match to TRBD2. The sample taken for sequencing was PBMCs or T cells enriched from blood (not recorded which). CDR3 residues: CASSPTSGRDNEQFF. The DNA for the CDR3 is TGTGCCAGCAGCCCGACTAGCGGGAGAGACAATGAGCAGTTCTTC.